This T cell receptor beta chain was documented in a study of shared clonotypes between healthy human individuals. Study as a whole: Used for every donor were three CD4 naive, three CD4 memory, two CD8 naive and one CD8 memory plate.

Findings and caveats of the study: Since donors were few, the genetic and exposure-history diversity represented was limited.

TCRdb keeps only in-frame clones here, not all; method: immunoSEQ multiplex PCR. The table lists nearly 2 million clones, just under 95% of them singletons. A word on this clone: Its antigen is currently unknown.

CD45RO-negative, CCR7-positively selected cells formed the naive CD8 fraction, excluding terminally differentiated effector memory CD45RA+ cells. The CDR3 runs 14 residues. In germline, CDR1 is SGHRS, CDR2 YFSETQ. The ends lost 5 bases at V and 3 bases at J; junction bases unmatched: 6. The sequenced material came from naive CD8+ T cells sorted from blood. The chain carries TRBV5-1 and TRBJ2-7; 9 bases align to TRBD1. This receptor was identified in a man between 18 and 35 years old in good health. CDR3 residues: CASRDRGGIYEQYF. In DNA form, the CDR3 reads TGCGCCAGCAGGGACAGGGGAGGGATCTACGAGCAGTACTTC.